This T cell receptor (beta chain) was identified in a study of cytomegalovirus exposure and HLA in healthy donors. Across the study: Out of 398 genotyped donors, roughly 80% belonged to the Caucasian-associated ancestry cluster.

Points on this clone: The antigen is not known.

General observations from the study: The study had only CMV serostatus as immune exposure information. For most TCR beta V segments, an earlier analysis put the productive rate at about 87% or about 30% of the time.

The PCR made use of 60 Vbeta and 13 Jbeta primers. Profiling relied on immunoSEQ multiplex PCR, and the TCRdb table lists in-frame clones only, not all of them. The sample has more than 90,000 clones, and its top ten clones hold 6.8%. This receptor was taken from a man between 40 and 49 years old in good health and CMV-seropositive. The sample consisted of PBMCs.

The CDR3 spells CASSLQGSNEKLFF. DNA for the CDR3: TGCGCCAGCAGCTTACAGGGTTCTAATGAAAAACTGTTTTTT. The chain couples TRBV5-1 to TRBJ1-4; perhaps TRBD1 as D (6 bases). Germline V lookup: CDR1 SGHRS, CDR2 YFSETQ. CDR3 length: 14 residues. The V end lost 2 bases, the J end lost 3 bases, and 8 bases lay between the germline ends. Drawing the rest from reference TRBV5-1 and TRBJ1-4, the complete variable domain is KAGVTQTPRYLIKTRGQQVTLSCSPISGHRSVSWYQQTPGQGLQFLFEYFSETQRNKGNFPGRFSGRQFSNSRSEMNVSTLELGDSALYLCASSLQGSNEKLFFGSGTQLSVL.